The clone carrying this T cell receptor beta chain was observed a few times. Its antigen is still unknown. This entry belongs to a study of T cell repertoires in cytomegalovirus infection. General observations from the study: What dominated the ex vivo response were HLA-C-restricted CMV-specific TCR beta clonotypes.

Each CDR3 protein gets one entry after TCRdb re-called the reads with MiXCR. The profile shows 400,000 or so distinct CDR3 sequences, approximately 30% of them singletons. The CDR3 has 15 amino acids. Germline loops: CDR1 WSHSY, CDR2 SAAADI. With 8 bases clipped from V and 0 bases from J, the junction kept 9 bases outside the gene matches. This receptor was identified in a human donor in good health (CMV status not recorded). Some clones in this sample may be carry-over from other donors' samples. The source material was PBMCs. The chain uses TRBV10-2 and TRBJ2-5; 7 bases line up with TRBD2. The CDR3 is CASLGGLLYQETQYF. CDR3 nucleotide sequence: TGCGCCAGCTTGGGAGGGTTACTGTACCAAGAGACCCAGTACTTC.